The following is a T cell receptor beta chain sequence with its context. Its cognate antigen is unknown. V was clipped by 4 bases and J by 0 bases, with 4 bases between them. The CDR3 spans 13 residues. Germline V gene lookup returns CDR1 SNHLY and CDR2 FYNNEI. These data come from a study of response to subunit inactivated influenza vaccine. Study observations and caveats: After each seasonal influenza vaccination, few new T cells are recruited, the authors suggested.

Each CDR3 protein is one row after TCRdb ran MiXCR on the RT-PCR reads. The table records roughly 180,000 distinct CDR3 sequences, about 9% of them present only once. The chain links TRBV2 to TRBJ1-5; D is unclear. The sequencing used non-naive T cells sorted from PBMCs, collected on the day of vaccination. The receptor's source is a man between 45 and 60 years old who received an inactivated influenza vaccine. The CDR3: CASSGDSNQPQHF. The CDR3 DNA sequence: TGTGCCAGCAGTGGGGATAGCAATCAGCCCCAGCATTTT.